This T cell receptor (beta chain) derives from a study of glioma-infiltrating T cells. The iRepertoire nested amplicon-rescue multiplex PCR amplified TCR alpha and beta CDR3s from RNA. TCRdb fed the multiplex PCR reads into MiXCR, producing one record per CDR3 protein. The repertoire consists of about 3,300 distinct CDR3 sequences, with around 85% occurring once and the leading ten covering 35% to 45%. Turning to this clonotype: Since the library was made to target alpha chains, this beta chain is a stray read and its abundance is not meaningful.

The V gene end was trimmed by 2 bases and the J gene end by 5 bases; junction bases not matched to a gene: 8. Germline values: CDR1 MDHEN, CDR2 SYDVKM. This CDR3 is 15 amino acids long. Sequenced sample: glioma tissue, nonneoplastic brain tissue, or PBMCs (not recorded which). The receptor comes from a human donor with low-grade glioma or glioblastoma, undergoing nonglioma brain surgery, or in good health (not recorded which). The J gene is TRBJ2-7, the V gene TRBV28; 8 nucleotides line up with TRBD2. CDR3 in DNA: TGTGCCAGCAGTTTAAGGAGACTAGCGATCAACGAGCAGTACTTC. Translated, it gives CASSLRRLAINEQYF.